The 18 T cell receptor beta chains below come from one sample, sequenced in a study of cytomegalovirus exposure and HLA in healthy donors. PCR was performed using 60 Vbeta and 13 Jbeta primers. TCRdb's copy holds only in-frame clones and misses some; the assay was immunoSEQ multiplex PCR. Of roughly 220,000 clones in the sample, approximately 79% were seen once. Sequencing was done on a sample of PBMCs. These receptors all come from a man aged 45-65 years in good health and CMV-seronegative.

This sequence joins TRBV7-9 and TRBJ2-3, with 7 bases matching TRBD2. This CDR3 comprises 14 residues. The germline V gene encodes CDR1 SEHNR and CDR2 FQNEAQ (reference sequence). V shed 5 bases, J shed 2 bases, and the junction held 4 bases outside the gene matches. The DNA of the CDR3 is TGTGCCAGCAGCATAAGCGGGGCCACAGATACGCAGTATTTT. This sequence encodes CASSISGATDTQYF. Together with reference TRBV7-9 and TRBJ2-3, the CDR3 gives the full variable domain: DTGVSQNPRHKITKRGQNVTFRCDPISEHNRLYWYRQTLGQGPEFLTYFQNEAQLEKSRLLSDRFSAERPKGSFSTLEIQRTEQGDSAMYLCASSISGATDTQYFGPGTRLTVL.

The CDR3 region is CASSPFLGGSADTQYF. The CDR3 region has the DNA TGTGCCAGCAGCCCCTTTCTGGGCGGGAGCGCAGATACGCAGTATTTT. V usage is TRBV28 and J usage is TRBJ2-3; 7 bases align to TRBD2. Losses at the gene ends were 6 bases for V and 4 bases for J; bases not matched to a gene: 13. Germline V gives CDR1 MDHEN, CDR2 SYDVKM. The CDR3 spans 16 residues.

This sequence joins TRBV4-1 and TRBJ2-1; 12 positions agree with TRBD2. The CDR3 has 14 amino acids. V lost 4 bases and J lost 9; bases outside the gene matches: 4. The germline V gene has CDR1 MGHRA and CDR2 YSYEKL. CDR3 residues: CASSPSGRVGEQFF. In nucleotides, the CDR3 is TGCGCCAGCAGCCCTAGCGGGAGGGTGGGTGAGCAGTTCTTC.

CDR3 sequence: CASSVVKGLAGVADTQYF. In DNA form, the CDR3 reads TGTGCCAGCAGCGTAGTGAAGGGACTAGCGGGAGTTGCAGATACGCAGTATTTT. This chain uses TRBV9 with TRBJ2-3, with TRBD2 identical over 14 bases. The germline CDR1 and CDR2 sequences are SGDLS and YYNGEE. The V and J ends lost 0 bases and 4 bases, in that order; junction bases with no gene match: 7. The CDR3 totals 18 residues.

The V call is TRBV29-1, the J call TRBJ2-7; tentatively, D is TRBD2 (6 bases). This CDR3 is built from 14 residues. Between the trimmed V and J ends, which lost 4 bases and 0 bases, there was a span of 13 bases. Looked up from germline, CDR1 is SQVTM and CDR2 is ANQGSEA. CDR3 nucleotide sequence: TGCAGCGTTGTGGGAGGACAATCCTCCTACGAGCAGTACTTC. Translation gives CSVVGGQSSYEQYF.

The chain recombines TRBV7-3 with TRBJ2-3, with 10 bases fitting TRBD1. The CDR3 is made up of 16 amino acids. Losses at the gene ends were 5 bases for V and 3 bases for J; bases not matched to a gene: 8. Germline V lookup: CDR1 SGHTA, CDR2 FQGTGA. The CDR3 DNA sequence: TGTGCCAGCAGCAGTGGACAGGGGGTAAATACAGATACGCAGTATTTT. Protein: CASSSGQGVNTDTQYF.

The J gene is TRBJ2-1, the V gene TRBV4-1; D not certain. Germline CDR1 MGHRA, CDR2 YSYEKL. Trimming left V 4 bases short and J 2 bases short, with 6 bases between. The length of the CDR3 is 13 residues. The CDR3 here is CASSPPAYNEQFF. CDR3 nucleotide sequence: TGCGCCAGCAGCCCCCCGGCCTACAATGAGCAGTTCTTC.

The genes are TRBV5-1 and TRBJ1-2; D not certain. The CDR3 runs 15 residues. V was trimmed by 4 bases and J by 0 bases, leaving 13 bases between them. Germline V lookup: CDR1 SGHRS, CDR2 YFSETQ. CDR3 amino acids: CASSPGPAPNYGYTF. The CDR3 coding sequence is TGCGCCAGCAGCCCTGGGCCAGCCCCTAACTATGGCTACACCTTC.

In its sample, this clone was seen a few times. The chain joins TRBV11-2 to TRBJ2-1; the D gene is possibly TRBD2 (6 bases). The V end was cut by 4 bases, the J end by 0 bases, with 13 bases between. Per germline, CDR1 SGHAT and CDR2 FQNNGV. This CDR3 has 16 residues. The CDR3 spells CASSWRADSSYNEQFF. The CDR3 DNA sequence: TGTGCCAGCAGCTGGAGGGCAGACAGCTCCTACAATGAGCAGTTCTTC. Full variable domain (outside the CDR3, taken from reference TRBV11-2 and TRBJ2-1): EAGVAQSPRYKIIEKRQSVAFWCNPISGHATLYWYQQILGQGPKLLIQFQNNGVVDDSQLPKDRFSAERLKGVDSTLKIQPAKLEDSAVYLCASSWRADSSYNEQFFGPGTRLTVL.

The chain carries TRBV7-3 and TRBJ2-1, with TRBD2 matching over 9 bases. Germline V gives CDR1 SGHTA, CDR2 FQGTGA. This CDR3 is 18 amino acids long. V shed 4 bases, J shed 2 bases, and the junction held 12 bases outside the gene matches. Here the CDR3 reads CASSYRASGIGAYNEQFF. The DNA of the CDR3 is TGTGCCAGCAGCTACCGGGCTAGCGGGATCGGCGCCTACAATGAGCAGTTCTTC.

The CDR3: CASSEIGRALDEQYF. DNA of the CDR3: TGTGCCAGCAGTGAAATAGGCAGGGCGCTGGACGAGCAGTACTTC. The J gene is TRBJ2-7, the V gene TRBV6-1, with a weak D call TRBD1 (5 bases). Germline loops: CDR1 MNHNS, CDR2 SASEGT. This CDR3 region has 15 residues. Trimming shortened V by 2 bases and J by 5 bases, and 16 bases separated the two germline ends.

The DNA for the CDR3 is TGTGCCAGCAGCTTAGGTGGGAGAGGAGGCAATGAGCAGTTCTTC. This codes for CASSLGGRGGNEQFF. V usage is TRBV7-8 and J usage is TRBJ2-1; TRBD2 is a possible D gene (5 bases). This CDR3 has 15 amino acids. Trimming removed 1 base from V and 6 bases from J, with 13 bases in between. From germline, CDR1 is SGHVS and CDR2 FQNEAQ.

The rearrangement links TRBV27 to TRBJ2-7, with 7 bases matching TRBD2. The CDR3 consists of 14 residues. CDR1 and CDR2 from the germline V gene are MNHEY and SMNVEV (reference sequence). With 5 bases clipped from V and 6 bases from J, the junction kept 10 bases outside the gene matches. CDR3 DNA sequence: TGTGCCAGCAGTCCCGCGGGAGTTGGGCTCGAGCAGTACTTC. The encoded protein is CASSPAGVGLEQYF.

The V and J genes are TRBV28 and TRBJ1-1, with D unresolved. V lost 5 bases to trimming and J lost 5 bases, with 9 bases between them. Per the germline V gene, CDR1 is MDHEN and CDR2 is SYDVKM. This CDR3 contains 12 residues. CDR3 residues: CASSTPITEAFF. The CDR3 DNA reads as TGTGCCAGCAGTACTCCAATAACTGAAGCTTTCTTT.

V and J are TRBV9 and TRBJ2-7; TRBD2 aligns across 11 bases. Germline V lookup: CDR1 SGDLS, CDR2 YYNGEE. V shed 2 bases and J 9 bases; nucleotides not matched to a gene: 4. The CDR3 length is 13 residues. This CDR3 reads CASSVSSGRVQYF. Written as DNA, the CDR3 is TGTGCCAGCAGCGTGAGTAGCGGGAGGGTGCAGTACTTC.

The V call is TRBV7-2, the J call TRBJ2-7; 11 bases line up with TRBD2. Germline-derived CDR1 and CDR2 are SGHTA and FQGNSA. The CDR3 runs to 14 residues. Trimming cost V 5 bases and J 4 bases; bases outside gene matches: 4. The CDR3 sequence is CASSDGTSGYEQYF. The DNA for the CDR3 is TGTGCCAGCAGCGATGGGACTAGCGGATACGAGCAGTACTTC.

The CDR3 nucleotides are TGCGCCAGCAGCTTGGCGGTAGGGGGAGATACGCAGTATTTT. Translating gives CASSLAVGGDTQYF. The chain combines TRBV5-1 with TRBJ2-3; a weak D match, TRBD1 (6 bases). Between the trimmed V and J ends, which lost 0 bases and 5 bases, there was a span of 10 bases. The germline gives CDR1 SGHRS, CDR2 YFSETQ. This CDR3 contains 14 residues.

The chain carries TRBV2 and TRBJ1-2, with 9 bases matching TRBD1. V trimming: 5 bases; J trimming: 4 bases; junction bases outside the gene matches: 5. The CDR3 has 14 amino acids. Germline V lookup: CDR1 SNHLY, CDR2 FYNNEI. The DNA of the CDR3 is TGTGCCAGCAGTAGGGGACAGGGTGGCTATGGCTACACCTTC. Protein sequence: CASSRGQGGYGYTF.